A single sample is the source of the 23 T cell receptor beta chains below, sequenced in a study of blood T cell repertoires in COVID-19. Assay used: immunoSEQ multiplex PCR; TCRdb lists only in-frame clones, some missing. The data hold 250,000 to 300,000 clones, with 85% to 90% observed a single time. What was sequenced was peripheral blood. These receptors were obtained from a woman aged 30 to 39 with COVID-19, enrolled during active disease.

The chain couples TRBV21-1 to TRBJ2-4; the table calls TRBD1, which could not be checked here. TRBV21-1 is a pseudogene. The CDR3 is made up of 18 amino acids. The CDR3 DNA reads as TGTGCCAGCAGCAAGATAAGGGGGTGGGGCATAGCCAAAAACATTCAGTACTTC. Translation: CASSKIRGWGIAKNIQYF.

CDR3 DNA: TGCGCCAGCAGCTTGTACCAGCGGGGGGCCAGCACAGATACGCAGTATTTT. Protein: CASSLYQRGASTDTQYF. V and J are TRBV5-1 and TRBJ2-3, with TRBD2 matching over 9 bases. V dropped 1 base and J dropped 0; count of bases not matched to a gene: 6. CDR3 length: 17 residues. Germline lookup yields CDR1 SGHRS and CDR2 YFSETQ.

The chain employs TRBV10-1 and TRBJ1-1; D possibly corresponds to TRBD1 (6 bases). Germline CDR1 WNHNN, CDR2 SYGVQD (reference sequence). Trimming left V 6 bases short and J 4 bases short, with 18 bases between. The CDR3 contains 15 residues. The CDR3 DNA sequence: TGCGCCAGCAGCGACCCCAGGGGCTCTTCCACTGAAGCTTTCTTT. This encodes CASSDPRGSSTEAFF.

V usage is TRBV12-3 or TRBV12-4 and J usage is TRBJ1-3; D gene unclear. This CDR3 is built from 13 residues. V dropped 2 bases and J dropped 3 bases, with 5 bases sitting between them. For the CDR3, the DNA is TGTGCCAGCAGTTTACCCCGTGGAAACACCATATATTTT. This sequence encodes CASSLPRGNTIYF.

The genes are TRBV11-3 and TRBJ2-3, with 9 bases fitting TRBD1. CDR3 length equals 16 residues. V was clipped by 5 bases and J by 6 bases; unmatched bases: 12. Germline assignment: CDR1 SGHNT and CDR2 YENEEA. CDR3 loop: CASSRRPGTGPDTQYF. Written as DNA, the CDR3 is TGTGCCAGCAGCCGACGACCCGGGACAGGGCCCGATACGCAGTATTTT.

The rearrangement uses TRBV5-1 and TRBJ2-3; 8 nucleotides align to TRBD2. This CDR3 region has 16 residues. The J segment lost 4 bases and the V segment lost 0 bases, leaving 7 bases of the junction unmatched. CDR1 is SGHRS, CDR2 YFSETQ, per germline. In nucleotides, the CDR3 is TGCGCCAGCAGCTTGGGACTAGCGATAGCTCCAGATACGCAGTATTTT. Translation gives CASSLGLAIAPDTQYF. The whole variable domain, filled in from reference TRBV5-1 and TRBJ2-3, reads KAGVTQTPRYLIKTRGQQVTLSCSPISGHRSVSWYQQTPGQGLQFLFEYFSETQRNKGNFPGRFSGRQFSNSRSEMNVSTLELGDSALYLCASSLGLAIAPDTQYFGPGTRLTVL.

This sequence joins TRBV5-4 and TRBJ2-5; TRBD2 aligns across 12 bases. V dropped 3 bases and J dropped 5; count of bases not matched to a gene: 5. Germline values: CDR1 SGHNT, CDR2 YYREEE (reference sequence). The CDR3 runs 15 residues. CDR3 loop: CASSSSGGAVETQYF. The DNA of the CDR3 is TGTGCCAGCAGCTCTAGCGGGGGGGCCGTGGAGACCCAGTACTTC.

The chain recombines TRBV6-5 with TRBJ1-2; no firm D call. This CDR3 spans 13 amino acids. CDR1 MNHEY and CDR2 SVGAGI come from the germline V gene. Trimming took 6 bases from V and 4 from J, leaving 12 bases between them. This CDR3 is CASRGEVLYGYTF. CDR3 in DNA: TGTGCCAGCAGGGGAGAGGTTCTCTATGGCTACACCTTC.

The chain recombines TRBV4-2 with TRBJ1-6, with 8 bases identical to TRBD1. The length of the CDR3 is 23 residues. V shed 0 bases and J 11 bases; nucleotides not matched to a gene: 30. Germline V CDR1 and CDR2: LGHNA, YNFKEQ. The CDR3 here is CASSQDLFESLVGPGQGAAPLHF. CDR3 DNA: TGTGCCAGCAGCCAAGATCTTTTTGAGTCGCTTGTTGGCCCAGGGCAGGGGGCTGCACCCCTCCACTTT.

The chain uses TRBV11-2 and TRBJ1-5; D is unclear. V was trimmed by 4 bases and J by 4 bases, leaving 11 bases between them. CDR1 and CDR2 (germline): SGHAT, FQNNGV. The CDR3 sequence is 14 residues long. CDR3 in DNA: TGTGCCAGCAGCTACGGGGTGCGGAATCAGCCCCAGCATTTT. Translated, it gives CASSYGVRNQPQHF.

The rearrangement uses TRBV23-1 and TRBJ1-2, with D perhaps TRBD1 (6 bases). TRBV23-1 is marked as an open reading frame, function uncertain. V dropped 2 bases and J dropped 2 bases, with 18 bases sitting between them. The CDR3 runs 17 residues. Here the CDR3 DNA reads TGCGCCAGCAGTCAACCCGTGGGGGACATATTAAACTATGGCTACACCTTC. The encoded protein is CASSQPVGDILNYGYTF.

The chain joins TRBV11-2 to TRBJ1-6; the match to TRBD1 covers 8 bases. The CDR3 totals 13 residues. Losses at the gene ends were 8 bases for V and 9 bases for J; bases not matched to a gene: 6. Germline loops: CDR1 SGHAT, CDR2 FQNNGV. The CDR3 region has the DNA TGTGCCAGCTCGGGACAGGCTGGTTCACCCCTCCACTTT. Translated: CASSGQAGSPLHF.

The J gene is TRBJ1-2, the V gene TRBV6-5, with D perhaps TRBD1 (6 bases). This CDR3 is built from 13 residues. Per the germline V gene, CDR1 is MNHEY and CDR2 is SVGAGI. Trimming cost V 5 bases and J 4 bases, with 11 bases left between them. CDR3 coding DNA: TGTGCCAGCAGTCGGACAGCGCTCTATGGCTACACCTTC. Translating it yields CASSRTALYGYTF.

The chain uses TRBV28 and TRBJ2-3, with 8 bases fitting TRBD2. The CDR3 spans 15 residues. The V and J ends lost 2 bases and 0 bases, in that order; junction bases with no gene match: 1. In germline, CDR1 is MDHEN, CDR2 SYDVKM. DNA for the CDR3: TGTGCCAGCAGTTTACGGGGGGGTAGCACAGATACGCAGTATTTT. Translating it yields CASSLRGGSTDTQYF.

CDR3 nucleotide sequence: TGCGCCAGCAGCCTCCAGGGACAGGGTCGCGAAAAACTGTTTTTT. It codes for CASSLQGQGREKLFF. The chain combines TRBV5-1 with TRBJ1-4, with 9 bases identical to TRBD1. The CDR3 consists of 15 residues. With V trimmed by 4 bases and J by 8 bases, 9 bases remained unmatched. Germline V gene lookup returns CDR1 SGHRS and CDR2 YFSETQ.

The rearrangement links TRBV7-6 to TRBJ1-5; D is unclear. The germline V and J ends were trimmed by 3 bases and 3 bases, with 12 bases remaining between them. The germline gives CDR1 SGHVS, CDR2 FNYEAQ. This CDR3 is built from 15 residues. This CDR3 is CASSLEFAPNQPQHF. CDR3 sequence (DNA): TGTGCCAGCAGCTTGGAGTTCGCTCCCAATCAGCCCCAGCATTTT.

V and J are TRBV6-5 and TRBJ2-1; 8 nucleotides line up with TRBD2. The CDR3 sequence is 14 residues long. J lost 9 bases, V lost 0 bases, and 4 bases had no gene match. Per the germline V gene, CDR1 is MNHEY and CDR2 is SVGAGI. CDR3 region: CASSYSGLAPEQFF. In DNA form, the CDR3 reads TGTGCCAGCAGTTACTCCGGACTAGCCCCTGAGCAGTTCTTC.

Here the CDR3 DNA reads TGTGCCAGCAGTTTCATCGGCCAGGGTGCCTACAATGAGCAGTTCTTC. This sequence encodes CASSFIGQGAYNEQFF. This chain joins TRBV27 and TRBJ2-1; D is perhaps TRBD1 (5 bases). The CDR3 totals 16 residues. Germline loops: CDR1 MNHEY, CDR2 SMNVEV (reference sequence). V lost 3 bases and J 2 bases, leaving 14 bases between the germline ends.

The genes are TRBV3-1 (or the pseudogene TRBV3-2) and TRBJ1-2; a possible D gene is TRBD1 (5 bases). Per germline, CDR1 LGHDT and CDR2 YNNKEL (reference sequence). Trimming cost V 9 bases and J 4 bases, with 21 bases left between them. There are 15 residues in the CDR3. The CDR3 nucleotides are TGTGCCAGTACCCCGACTAATCGCGGGGGCTATGGCTACACCTTC. It translates to CASTPTNRGGYGYTF.

The chain carries TRBV10-3 and TRBJ2-7; 10 bases agree with TRBD1. With 10 bases clipped from V and 5 bases from J, the junction kept 8 bases outside the gene matches. CDR1 and CDR2 (germline): ENHRY, SYGVKD. There are 13 residues in the CDR3. The CDR3 sequence is CATGGTGVDEQYF. The DNA of the CDR3 is TGTGCCACAGGAGGGACAGGGGTCGACGAGCAGTACTTC.

This clone appeared once. The rearrangement links TRBV6-6 to TRBJ2-2; possibly TRBD1 for D (7 bases). The V and J ends lost 6 bases and 6 bases respectively, with 14 bases between them. CDR1 and CDR2 from the germline V gene are MNHNY and SVGAGI (reference sequence). There are 14 residues in the CDR3. CDR3 nucleotides: TGTGCCAGCAGGTCAGGGGGGTTATCCGGGGAGCTGTTTTTT. Its translation is CASRSGGLSGELFF.

This clone was observed a handful of times. The chain recombines TRBV24-1 with TRBJ1-2, with 7 bases lining up with TRBD1. The CDR3 sequence is 13 residues long. CDR1 is KGHDR, CDR2 SFDVKD, per germline. The V and J ends lost 1 base and 6 bases, in that order; junction bases with no gene match: 1. CDR3: CATSDLQGNGYTF. CDR3 DNA: TGTGCCACCAGTGATTTACAGGGGAATGGCTACACCTTC.

This clone was detected only a few times. V is TRBV27 and J is TRBJ2-7, with TRBD2 as a possible D gene (5 bases). The CDR3 length is 14 residues. Germline V lookup: CDR1 MNHEY, CDR2 SMNVEV (reference sequence). Trimming removed 3 bases from V and 4 bases from J, with 13 bases in between. CDR3 DNA sequence: TGTGCCAGCAGTTTCGGGGTCGTGGGTTACGAGCAGTACTTC. Translated: CASSFGVVGYEQYF.